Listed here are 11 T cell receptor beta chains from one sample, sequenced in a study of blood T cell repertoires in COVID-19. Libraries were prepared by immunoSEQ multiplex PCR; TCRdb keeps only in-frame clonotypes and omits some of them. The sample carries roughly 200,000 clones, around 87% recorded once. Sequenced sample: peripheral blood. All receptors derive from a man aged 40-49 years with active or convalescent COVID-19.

CDR3 nucleotide sequence: TGTGCCAGCAGCTTAGGCCCTAGCGGGGGGGTTCAAGAGACCCAGTACTTC. Translated: CASSLGPSGGVQETQYF. This chain uses TRBV13 with TRBJ2-5; 12 nucleotides agree with TRBD2. Germline V CDR1 and CDR2: PRHDT, FYEKMQ (reference sequence). The CDR3 runs to 17 residues. The trim removed 0 bases at V and 2 bases at J, leaving 4 bases unmatched.

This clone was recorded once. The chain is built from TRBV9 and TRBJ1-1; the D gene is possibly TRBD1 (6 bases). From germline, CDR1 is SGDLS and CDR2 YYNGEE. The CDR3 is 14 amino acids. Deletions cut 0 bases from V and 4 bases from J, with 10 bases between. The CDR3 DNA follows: TGTGCCAGCAGCGTAGGGGGGCTTAGCACTGAAGCTTTCTTT. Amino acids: CASSVGGLSTEAFF.

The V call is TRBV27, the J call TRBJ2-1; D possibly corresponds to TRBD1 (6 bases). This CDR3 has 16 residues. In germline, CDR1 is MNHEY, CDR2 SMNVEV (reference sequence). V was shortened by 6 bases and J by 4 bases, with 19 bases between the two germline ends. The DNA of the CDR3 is TGTGCCAGCAGCCTGGCCGGGACCAGGGGTTACAATGAGCAGTTCTTC. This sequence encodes CASSLAGTRGYNEQFF.

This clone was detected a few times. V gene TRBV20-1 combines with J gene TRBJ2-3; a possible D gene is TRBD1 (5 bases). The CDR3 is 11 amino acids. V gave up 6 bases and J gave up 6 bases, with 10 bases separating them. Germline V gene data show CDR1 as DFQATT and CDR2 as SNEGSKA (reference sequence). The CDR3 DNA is TGCAGTGCCATGACAGAGGATACGCAGTATTTT. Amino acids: CSAMTEDTQYF.

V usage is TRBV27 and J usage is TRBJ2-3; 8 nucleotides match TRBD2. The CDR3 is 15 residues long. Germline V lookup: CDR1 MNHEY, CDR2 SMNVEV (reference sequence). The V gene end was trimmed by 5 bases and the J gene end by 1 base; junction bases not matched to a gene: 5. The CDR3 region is CASSRGGLRTDTQYF. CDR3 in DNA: TGTGCCAGCAGTCGGGGGGGGCTGCGCACAGATACGCAGTATTTT.

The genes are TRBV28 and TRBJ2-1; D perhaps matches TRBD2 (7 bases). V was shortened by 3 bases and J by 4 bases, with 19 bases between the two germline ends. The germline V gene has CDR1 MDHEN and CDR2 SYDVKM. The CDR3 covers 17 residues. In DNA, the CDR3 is TGTGCCAGCAGTTTCCCCGAGGGGGGGGGCTCTTACAATGAGCAGTTCTTC. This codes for CASSFPEGGGSYNEQFF.

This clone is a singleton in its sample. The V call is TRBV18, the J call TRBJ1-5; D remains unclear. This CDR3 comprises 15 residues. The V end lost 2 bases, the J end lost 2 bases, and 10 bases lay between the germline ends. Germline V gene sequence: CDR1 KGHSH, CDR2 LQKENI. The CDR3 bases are TGTGCCAGCTCACCAACGAGGCAGCGCAATCAGCCCCAGCATTTT. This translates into CASSPTRQRNQPQHF.

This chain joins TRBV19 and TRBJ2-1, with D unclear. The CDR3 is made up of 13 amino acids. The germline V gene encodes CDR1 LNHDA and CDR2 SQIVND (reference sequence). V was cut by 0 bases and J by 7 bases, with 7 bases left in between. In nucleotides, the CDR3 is TGTGCCAGTAGTATAGATCTATTTAATGAGCAGTTCTTC. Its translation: CASSIDLFNEQFF.

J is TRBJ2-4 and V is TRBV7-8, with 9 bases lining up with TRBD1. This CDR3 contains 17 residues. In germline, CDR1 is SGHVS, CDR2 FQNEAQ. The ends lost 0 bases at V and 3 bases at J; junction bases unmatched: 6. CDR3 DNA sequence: TGTGCCAGCAGCTTAGCCGGGACAGGGTACGGCAAAAACATTCAGTACTTC. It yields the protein CASSLAGTGYGKNIQYF.

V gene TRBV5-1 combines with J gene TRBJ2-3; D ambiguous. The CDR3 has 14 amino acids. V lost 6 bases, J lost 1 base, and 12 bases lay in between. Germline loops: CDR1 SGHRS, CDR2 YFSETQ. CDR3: CASKGGGGTDTQYF. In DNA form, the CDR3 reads TGCGCCAGCAAAGGCGGTGGTGGCACAGATACGCAGTATTTT.

CDR3 in amino acids: CASSSTGGASGANVLTF. The DNA for the CDR3 is TGTGCCAGCAGCTCGACAGGGGGAGCATCTGGGGCCAACGTCCTGACTTTC. This rearrangement joins TRBV7-9 to TRBJ2-6; TRBD1 agrees at 9 bases. Looked up from germline, CDR1 is SEHNR and CDR2 is FQNEAQ (reference sequence). J was trimmed by 1 base and V by 4 bases; bases with no gene match: 5. The CDR3 runs to 17 residues. Full variable domain (remainder filled in from reference TRBV7-9 and TRBJ2-6): DTGVSQNPRHKITKRGQNVTFRCDPISEHNRLYWYRQTLGQGPEFLTYFQNEAQLEKSRLLSDRFSAERPKGSFSTLEIQRTEQGDSAMYLCASSSTGGASGANVLTFGAGSRLTVL.